The 21 T cell receptor beta chains presented below share a single source sample, sequenced in a study of T cell clusters in autoimmune cytopenias. TRB amplification used around 0.25 ug of peripheral blood genomic DNA. One tube held mixed TRB-A and TRB-B primer pools for touch-down PCR. TCRdb re-called the multiplex PCR reads and catalogs CDR3 proteins one per entry, DNA excluded. In total, the table holds about 15,000 distinct CDR3 sequences. The same sample was also studied in work on T cell repertoires in aging, cancer and after chemotherapy.

Material for sequencing was peripheral blood. Source of these receptors: a human donor in good health.

The V and J genes are TRBV6-2 or TRBV6-3 and TRBJ2-5; as DNA is missing, the TRBD2 call by TCRdb cannot be tested. The CDR3 has 15 amino acids. Germline CDR1 reads MNHEY; CDR2 reads SVGEGT. CDR3 protein: CASKPLAGQEETQYF.

The V call is TRBV27, the J call TRBJ1-1. CDR1 MNHEY and CDR2 SMNVEV come from the germline V gene (reference sequence). The CDR3 length is 15 residues. CDR3 residues: CASSLGLGSNTEAFF.

V is TRBV7-2 and J is TRBJ2-2. This CDR3 is built from 12 residues. CDR1 is SGHTA, CDR2 FQGNSA, per germline. CDR3 in amino acids: CASSLVPGELFF.

This chain joins TRBV10-3 and TRBJ2-7; TCRdb gives TRBD2 as the D gene, but with no DNA this cannot be confirmed. The CDR3 is 16 residues long. Germline CDR1 is ENHRY and CDR2 is SYGVKD. CDR3: CAISEGVAGGPHEQYF.

The rearrangement links TRBV30 to TRBJ1-2; no DNA is available, so the TRBD1 call from TCRdb remains unchecked. CDR3 length equals 13 residues. The germline V gene encodes CDR1 GTSNPN and CDR2 SVGIG (reference sequence). This CDR3 reads CAWSVPPAEGYTF.

This clonotype is classed as medium-sized by frequency. The chain has TRBV19 and TRBJ2-7; as DNA is missing, the TRBD1 call by TCRdb cannot be tested. CDR1 is LNHDA, CDR2 SQIVND, per germline (reference sequence). The CDR3 is 13 amino acids. The chain's CDR3 is CASSKTGTYEQYF.

The chain carries TRBV5-6 and TRBJ2-7. There are 11 residues in the CDR3. The germline gives CDR1 SGHDT, CDR2 YYEEEE. The CDR3 protein is CASSLGREEYF. Filled out from reference TRBV5-6 and TRBJ2-7, the complete variable domain reads DAGVTQSPTHLIKTRGQQVTLRCSPKSGHDTVSWYQQALGQGPQFIFQYYEEEERQRGNFPDRFSGHQFPNYSSELNVNALLLGDSALYLCASSLGREEYFGPGTRLTVT.

The rearrangement uses TRBV24-1 and TRBJ2-1; the D gene TCRdb calls, TRBD2, cannot be checked with no DNA. The CDR3 runs to 18 residues. Germline V lookup: CDR1 KGHDR, CDR2 SFDVKD. The CDR3 protein is CATSEGSGAGEVRNEQFF.

The chain combines TRBV18 with TRBJ1-5. Per germline, CDR1 KGHSH and CDR2 LQKENI. There are 14 residues in the CDR3. The CDR3 reads CASSTEVSNQPQHF.

The chain's CDR3 is CASRAAGNSRTGELFF. V usage is TRBV6-5 and J usage is TRBJ2-2; TCRdb's D gene call, TRBD2, goes unchecked for lack of DNA. This CDR3 is built from 16 residues. Germline values: CDR1 MNHEY, CDR2 SVGAGI.

The genes are TRBV13 and TRBJ2-7; TCRdb's D call, TRBD1, is unchecked because there is no DNA. The CDR3 is 18 amino acids. Germline V gives CDR1 PRHDT, CDR2 FYEKMQ (reference sequence). The CDR3 sequence is CASSLAGKGGGTDYEQYF.

The gene calls are TRBV30 and TRBJ1-5; TCRdb lists TRBD1, though no DNA is available to test this call. The length of the CDR3 is 14 residues. Germline CDR1 reads GTSNPN; CDR2 reads SVGIG (reference sequence). The CDR3 loop reads CAWSPGGGNQPQHF.

The chain links TRBV7-9 to TRBJ2-5; lacking DNA, the TRBD2 call made by TCRdb goes unchecked. Germline CDR1 SEHNR, CDR2 FQNEAQ (reference sequence). The CDR3 sequence is 16 residues long. This chain's CDR3 is CASSFRTSGSKETQYF.

The chain has TRBV30 and TRBJ2-7; with no DNA, the TCRdb D assignment of TRBD2 cannot be verified. CDR1 and CDR2 from the germline V gene are GTSNPN and SVGIG (reference sequence). The CDR3 has 14 amino acids. The CDR3 is CAWSVGTSGHEQYF.

CDR3 region: CASSYSGGVEFF. V usage is TRBV6-5 and J usage is TRBJ2-1. The germline V gene encodes CDR1 MNHEY and CDR2 SVGAGI. CDR3 size: 12 residues.

The CDR3 reads CASSYGTFYGYTF. The V call is TRBV6-5, the J call TRBJ1-2; with no DNA, the TCRdb D assignment of TRBD1 cannot be verified. CDR3 size: 13 residues. From germline, CDR1 is MNHEY and CDR2 SVGAGI.

The CDR3 is CASSYGLEDEQFF. This chain links TRBV6-5 with TRBJ2-1; the D gene TCRdb calls, TRBD2, cannot be checked with no DNA. The germline V gene encodes CDR1 MNHEY and CDR2 SVGAGI. The CDR3 extends over 13 amino acids.

The V call is TRBV6-5, the J call TRBJ2-7; TCRdb picks TRBD2, but there is no DNA to check that call. CDR3 length equals 14 residues. From germline, CDR1 is MNHEY and CDR2 SVGAGI. CDR3 region: CASSYSAGGPEQYF.

The CDR3 sequence is CATQQGNSGANVLTF. The chain joins TRBV19 to TRBJ2-6; TCRdb picks TRBD1, but there is no DNA to check that call. Per the germline V gene, CDR1 is LNHDA and CDR2 is SQIVND (reference sequence). The CDR3 is 15 amino acids. The complete variable domain, with remaining parts taken from reference TRBV19 and TRBJ2-6, reads DGGITQSPKYLFRKEGQNVTLSCEQNLNHDAMYWYRQDPGQGLRLIYYSQIVNDFQKGDIAEGYSVSREKKESFPLTVTSAQKNPTAFYLCATQQGNSGANVLTFGAGSRLTVL.

This chain connects TRBV27 to TRBJ2-5; checking the TCRdb D call of TRBD2 is not possible without DNA. This CDR3 has 16 amino acids. Germline CDR1 MNHEY, CDR2 SMNVEV (reference sequence). The CDR3: CASSPSGRGKQETQYF.

The J gene is TRBJ1-1, the V gene TRBV19. The CDR3 has 12 amino acids. Looked up from germline, CDR1 is LNHDA and CDR2 is SQIVND (reference sequence). The CDR3 spells CASSTTAAEAFF.